The T cell receptor (beta chain) described here comes from a study of blood T cell repertoires in COVID-19. This table comes from immunoSEQ multiplex PCR, and its TCRdb copy is limited to in-frame clones, with some not included. The sample has approximately 37,000 clones; 88% are singletons. The germline gives CDR1 GTSNPN, CDR2 SVGIG (reference sequence). The V end lost 7 bases, the J end lost 14 bases, and 15 bases lay between the germline ends. CDR3 length: 10 amino acids. The V and J genes are TRBV30 and TRBJ2-1; D perhaps matches TRBD2 (6 bases). The sequenced sample consisted of peripheral blood. The TCR was taken from a woman in her seventies with acute or convalescent COVID-19. In DNA form, the CDR3 reads TGTGCCTTTTTACGGGAGATTAAGTTCTTC. This encodes CAFLREIKFF. The full variable domain, in which reference TRBV30 and TRBJ2-1 provide the parts outside the CDR3, is SQTIHQWPATLVQPVGSPLSLECTVEGTSNPNLYWYRQAAGRGLQLLFYSVGIGQISSEVPQNLSASRPQDRQFILSSKKLLLSDSGFYLCAFLREIKFFGPGTRLTVL.